The 17 T cell receptor beta chains below all came from one sample that was sequenced in a study of cytomegalovirus exposure and HLA in healthy donors. The PCR contained 60 Vbeta and 13 Jbeta primers. Clones were read by immunoSEQ multiplex PCR, and TCRdb kept only the in-frame ones, dropping some. Of fewer than 150,000 clones detected, about 80% appear once; the ten largest clones hold approximately 5.1%. The material sequenced was PBMCs. The origin of the receptors is a male donor in good health and CMV-seronegative.

V gene TRBV7-2 combines with J gene TRBJ2-3; D possibly corresponds to TRBD2 (5 bases). The germline V gene has CDR1 SGHTA and CDR2 FQGNSA. V was clipped by 4 bases and J by 5 bases, with 16 bases between them. The CDR3 is 15 amino acids. This chain's CDR3 is CASSWRSPDQDTQYF. The CDR3 bases are TGTGCCAGCAGCTGGAGGAGTCCGGACCAAGATACGCAGTATTTT.

This chain joins TRBV4-3 and TRBJ1-2; D is unclear. Trimming took 4 bases from V and 8 from J, leaving 14 bases between them. Germline V CDR1 and CDR2: LGHNA, YSLEER. The CDR3 is made up of 13 amino acids. The DNA of the CDR3 is TGCGCCAGCAGCCTTTCCCGCGAGGGAGGCTACACCTTC. Protein: CASSLSREGGYTF.

The rearrangement joins TRBV27 to TRBJ1-6; D gene unclear. The germline V gene has CDR1 MNHEY and CDR2 SMNVEV (reference sequence). V dropped 3 bases and J dropped 9 bases, with 15 bases sitting between them. The CDR3 spans 15 residues. The CDR3 sequence: CASSFTVGDRSPLHF. CDR3 DNA sequence: TGTGCCAGCAGTTTCACGGTTGGAGACCGTTCACCCCTCCACTTT.

This chain uses TRBV5-4 with TRBJ2-5; the D gene is possibly TRBD1 (6 bases). The germline V gene encodes CDR1 SGHNT and CDR2 YYREEE (reference sequence). The CDR3 contains 16 residues. V dropped 4 bases and J dropped 0 bases, with 16 bases sitting between them. This CDR3 reads CASSVTGTLNQETQYF. CDR3 bases: TGTGCCAGCAGCGTCACCGGGACACTGAACCAAGAGACCCAGTACTTC.

The V gene is TRBV5-6, the J gene TRBJ2-1, with D tentatively TRBD2 (5 bases). Germline V lookup: CDR1 SGHDT, CDR2 YYEEEE. The CDR3 runs to 15 residues. Trimming cost V 3 bases and J 1 base, with 11 bases left between them. CDR3 sequence reads: CASSYEGMSYNEQFF. The CDR3 DNA is TGTGCCAGCAGCTATGAGGGAATGTCCTACAATGAGCAGTTCTTC.

The V and J genes are TRBV5-5 and TRBJ2-7; D gene ambiguous. V lost 5 bases to trimming and J lost 0 bases, with 18 bases between them. The CDR3 sequence is 16 residues long. Germline lookup yields CDR1 SGHKS and CDR2 YYEKEE (reference sequence). Here the CDR3 DNA reads TGTGCCAGCAGTCTTACGACCGGATCTAGCTCCTACGAGCAGTACTTC. Translated, it gives CASSLTTGSSSYEQYF.

This chain links TRBV6-5 with TRBJ1-5; 9 positions agree with TRBD1. The length of the CDR3 is 14 residues. The junction had 6 bases not matched to a gene; V was cut back by 5 bases and J by 7 bases. Germline CDR1 reads MNHEY; CDR2 reads SVGAGI. The CDR3 sequence is CASSRGQGAQPQHF. The CDR3 coding sequence is TGTGCCAGCAGTCGGGGACAGGGCGCCCAGCCCCAGCATTTT.

This clone was recorded only once. A junction boundary mismatches the germline segment, possibly from a read error. V usage is TRBV5-1 and J usage is TRBJ2-2; D possibly corresponds to TRBD2 (5 bases). CDR1 and CDR2 (germline): SGHRS, YFSETQ. This CDR3 region has 13 residues. The CDR3 spells CASSLGSTGELFF. The CDR3 DNA reads TGCGCCAGCAGTTTGGGGAGCACCGGGGAGCTGTTTTTT.

This clone was observed a single time. This chain connects TRBV6-5 to TRBJ1-1; maybe TRBD1 (5 bases). The V end was cut by 5 bases, the J end by 5 bases, with 15 bases between. The CDR3 consists of 14 residues. Germline lookup yields CDR1 MNHEY and CDR2 SVGAGI. CDR3 DNA sequence: TGTGCCAGCAGTCAGGGCACCCGGAGAACTGAAGCTTTCTTT. Translating gives CASSQGTRRTEAFF.

The count of this clone is one. The CDR3 bases are TGTGCCAGCAGCTTAACCTCGAACACTGAAGCTTTCTTT. Translating gives CASSLTSNTEAFF. This chain links TRBV7-3 with TRBJ1-1, with unresolved D. V dropped 0 bases and J dropped 1 base, with 3 bases sitting between them. Germline V CDR1 and CDR2: SGHTA, FQGTGA. The CDR3 loop spans 13 amino acids.

This clone turned up a few times. The CDR3 region is CASGRDYNSPLHF. For the CDR3, the DNA is TGTGCCAGCGGGCGGGACTATAATTCACCCCTCCACTTT. J is TRBJ1-6 and V is TRBV9; D unresolved. The germline gives CDR1 SGDLS, CDR2 YYNGEE. Trimming took off 7 bases at V and 3 bases at J, with 8 bases between the two ends. The CDR3 has 13 amino acids.

This chain joins TRBV29-1 and TRBJ1-1; 8 bases match TRBD1. Trimming removed 7 bases from V and 4 bases from J; junction bases left unmatched: 5. Germline V CDR1 and CDR2: SQVTM, ANQGSEA. The CDR3 length is 12 residues. CDR3 sequence reads: CSGEQGGTEAFF. The CDR3 DNA reads TGCAGCGGCGAACAGGGGGGCACTGAAGCTTTCTTT. Together with reference TRBV29-1 and TRBJ1-1, the CDR3 gives the full variable domain: SAVISQKPSRDICQRGTSLTIQCQVDSQVTMMFWYRQQPGQSLTLIATANQGSEATYESGFVIDKFPISRPNLTFSTLTVSNMSPEDSSIYLCSGEQGGTEAFFGQGTRLTVV.

This clone showed up just a few times. This rearrangement joins TRBV28 to TRBJ1-4; D is perhaps TRBD1 (6 bases). Germline V gene lookup returns CDR1 MDHEN and CDR2 SYDVKM. V was clipped by 6 bases and J by 3 bases, with 14 bases between them. The CDR3 is 15 amino acids. CDR3 bases: TGTGCCAGCAGACTCCGCGGGGGGCCTAATGAAAAACTGTTTTTT. It specifies CASRLRGGPNEKLFF.

The V gene is TRBV30, the J gene TRBJ2-2, with a weak D call TRBD1 (5 bases). The CDR3 sequence is 12 residues long. Germline V CDR1 and CDR2: GTSNPN, SVGIG (reference sequence). Trimming left V 5 bases short and J 6 bases short, with 10 bases between. The CDR3 loop reads CAWGKGAGELFF. Here the CDR3 DNA reads TGTGCCTGGGGTAAAGGGGCCGGGGAGCTGTTTTTT. The whole variable domain, filled in from reference TRBV30 and TRBJ2-2, reads SQTIHQWPATLVQPVGSPLSLECTVEGTSNPNLYWYRQAAGRGLQLLFYSVGIGQISSEVPQNLSASRPQDRQFILSSKKLLLSDSGFYLCAWGKGAGELFFGEGSRLTVL.

The chain combines TRBV2 with TRBJ2-7; the D gene is possibly TRBD2 (5 bases). V shed 0 bases and J shed 3 bases, with 18 bases lying between them. Per germline, CDR1 SNHLY and CDR2 FYNNEI. The CDR3 consists of 17 residues. CDR3 protein: CASSEARSRTSIYEQYF. DNA of the CDR3: TGTGCCAGCAGTGAAGCGCGGTCAAGGACTTCCATCTACGAGCAGTACTTC.

Only one count was recorded for this clone. The genes are TRBV30 and TRBJ2-4; maybe TRBD1 (5 bases). CDR1 and CDR2 from the germline V gene are GTSNPN and SVGIG (reference sequence). V dropped 0 bases and J dropped 15 bases, with 18 bases sitting between them. This CDR3 is 13 amino acids long. CDR3 loop: CAWSVQEQQARYF. CDR3 nucleotide sequence: TGTGCCTGGAGTGTACAGGAGCAACAGGCGAGGTACTTC.

The chain joins TRBV11-2 to TRBJ2-1; weak D call: TRBD2 (6 bases). The CDR3 is 12 amino acids. Trimming took off 8 bases at V and 8 bases at J, with 13 bases between the two ends. Germline V gene lookup returns CDR1 SGHAT and CDR2 FQNNGV. CDR3 amino acids: CASGYSGDEQFF. The CDR3 nucleotides are TGTGCCAGCGGATATAGCGGCGATGAGCAGTTCTTC. The full variable domain, rest sourced from reference TRBV11-2 and TRBJ2-1, is EAGVAQSPRYKIIEKRQSVAFWCNPISGHATLYWYQQILGQGPKLLIQFQNNGVVDDSQLPKDRFSAERLKGVDSTLKIQPAKLEDSAVYLCASGYSGDEQFFGPGTRLTVL.